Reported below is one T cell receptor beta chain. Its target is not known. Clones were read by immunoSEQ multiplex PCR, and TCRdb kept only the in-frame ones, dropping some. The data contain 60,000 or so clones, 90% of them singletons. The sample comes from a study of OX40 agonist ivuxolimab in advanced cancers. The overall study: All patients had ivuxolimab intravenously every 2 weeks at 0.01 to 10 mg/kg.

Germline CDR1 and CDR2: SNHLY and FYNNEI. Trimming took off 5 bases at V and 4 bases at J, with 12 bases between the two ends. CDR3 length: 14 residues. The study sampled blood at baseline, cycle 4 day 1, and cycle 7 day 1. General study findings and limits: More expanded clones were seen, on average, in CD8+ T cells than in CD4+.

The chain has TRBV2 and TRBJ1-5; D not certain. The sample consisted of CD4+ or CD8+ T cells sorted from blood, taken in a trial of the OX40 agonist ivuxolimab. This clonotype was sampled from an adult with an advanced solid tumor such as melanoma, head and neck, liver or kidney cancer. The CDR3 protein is CASSYRTLNQPQHF. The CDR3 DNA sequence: TGTGCCAGCAGTTACAGAACACTGAATCAGCCCCAGCATTTT.